These 32 T cell receptor beta chains were sequenced from one sample in a study of blood T cell repertoires in COVID-19. The method was immunoSEQ multiplex PCR; TCRdb's version includes in-frame clones alone and lacks a portion of them. The repertoire holds fewer than 80,000 clones, with around nine tenths as singletons. The sequenced material came from peripheral blood. These receptors were collected from a human donor in a cohort sampled during active COVID-19.

This clone was seen once. The chain recombines TRBV12-3 or TRBV12-4 with TRBJ2-2, with 8 bases aligning to TRBD1. With 7 bases clipped from V and 5 bases from J, the junction kept 3 bases outside the gene matches. This CDR3 spans 13 amino acids. CDR3 coding DNA: TGTGCCAGCAACCAGGGGGCTACCGGGGAGCTGTTTTTT. Amino acids: CASNQGATGELFF.

V usage is TRBV28 and J usage is TRBJ2-1, with a possible D match to TRBD2 (5 bases). The CDR3 has 14 residues. CDR1 MDHEN and CDR2 SYDVKM come from the germline V gene. Between the trimmed V and J ends, which lost 3 bases and 7 bases, there was a span of 13 bases. This chain's CDR3 is CASSLGGSGNEQFF. In DNA, the CDR3 is TGTGCCAGCAGTTTGGGCGGTTCGGGGAATGAGCAGTTCTTC.

V and J are TRBV11-1 and TRBJ2-5, with 7 bases identical to TRBD1. The CDR3 has 15 residues. V was clipped by 5 bases and J by 2 bases; unmatched bases: 8. Germline V gene sequence: CDR1 SGHAT, CDR2 FQDESV (reference sequence). The CDR3 loop reads CASSPNPDRQETQYF. DNA of the CDR3: TGTGCCAGCAGCCCCAACCCGGACAGGCAAGAGACCCAGTACTTC.

V is TRBV6-5 and J is TRBJ1-1; 9 bases map to TRBD1. With V trimmed by 7 bases and J by 5 bases, 11 bases remained unmatched. This CDR3 comprises 15 residues. Germline V gives CDR1 MNHEY, CDR2 SVGAGI. The CDR3 sequence is CASIPRDRARTEAFF. For the CDR3, the DNA is TGTGCCAGCATCCCCCGGGACAGGGCTCGGACTGAAGCTTTCTTT.

This clone was counted between two and nine times. The gene calls are TRBV9 and TRBJ2-3; D is possibly TRBD2 (6 bases). CDR1 is SGDLS and CDR2 is YYNGEE in the germline V gene. The CDR3 consists of 15 residues. V lost 3 bases to trimming and J lost 5 bases, with 16 bases between them. The CDR3 DNA reads as TGTGCCAGCAGCGAGGGGTCGGGGGTCGGAGATACGCAGTATTTT. Protein product: CASSEGSGVGDTQYF.

The chain couples TRBV7-2 to TRBJ2-3, with TRBD2 matching 10 bases. Trimming at V came to 0 bases and at J to 5 bases, leaving 8 bases not matched to a gene. Germline CDR1 is SGHTA and CDR2 is FQGNSA. The length of the CDR3 is 17 residues. The CDR3 reads CASSLAPASGSLDTQYF. The CDR3 region has the DNA TGTGCCAGCAGCTTAGCCCCGGCTAGCGGGAGCTTAGATACGCAGTATTTT.

The sample holds a few counts of this clone. V gene TRBV27 combines with J gene TRBJ2-7; D might be TRBD2 (5 bases). Germline V gene data show CDR1 as MNHEY and CDR2 as SMNVEV (reference sequence). CDR3 size: 16 residues. V lost 5 bases, J lost 3 bases, and 20 bases lay in between. Here the CDR3 reads CASSLYGIQVGYEQYF. The CDR3 nucleotides are TGTGCCAGCAGTCTATACGGGATCCAGGTAGGCTACGAGCAGTACTTC.

The J gene is TRBJ1-1, the V gene TRBV6-5; D may be TRBD1 (5 bases). The CDR3 is 14 amino acids. The V gene's germline CDR1 is MNHEY and CDR2 SVGAGI. Trimming took 0 bases from V and 7 from J, leaving 12 bases between them. CDR3 protein: CASSYSSPQGEAFF. CDR3 bases: TGTGCCAGCAGTTACTCGAGCCCCCAGGGTGAAGCTTTCTTT.

The CDR3 DNA is TGCGCCAGCAGCACCGGGATCCCAAACACCGGGGAGCTGTTTTTT. Its protein is CASSTGIPNTGELFF. This chain uses TRBV5-1 with TRBJ2-2, with a possible D match to TRBD2 (5 bases). CDR3 length: 15 residues. V was pared by 4 bases and J by 2 bases, with 12 bases between. CDR1 is SGHRS and CDR2 is YFSETQ in the germline V gene.

V is TRBV12-3 or TRBV12-4 and J is TRBJ1-3; no reliable D call. The CDR3 is 12 amino acids. Trimming took 10 bases from V and 4 from J, leaving 11 bases between them. DNA of the CDR3: TGTGCCACCTCGATAGCCGGAAACACCATATATTTT. This codes for CATSIAGNTIYF.

The V call is TRBV7-8, the J call TRBJ1-3; D remains unclear. Trimming removed 1 base at V and 0 bases at J, with 10 bases between. This CDR3 has 16 amino acids. Germline lookup yields CDR1 SGHVS and CDR2 FQNEAQ. CDR3 region: CASSLGSLTSGNTIYF. The DNA of the CDR3 is TGTGCCAGCAGCTTAGGTAGCCTCACCTCTGGAAACACCATATATTTT.

The chain combines TRBV19 with TRBJ1-5, with D uncertain. The V gene lost 7 bases and the J gene lost 9 bases, with 7 bases spanning the gap. The length of the CDR3 is 10 residues. Germline CDR1 and CDR2: LNHDA and SQIVND (reference sequence). The CDR3 DNA reads TGTGCCAGTACGGGTCCGCCCCAGCATTTT. It encodes CASTGPPQHF.

The V gene is TRBV30, the J gene TRBJ1-1; D may be TRBD1 (6 bases). V dropped 2 bases and J dropped 5 bases, with 15 bases sitting between them. The V gene's germline CDR1 is GTSNPN and CDR2 SVGIG (reference sequence). The CDR3 contains 14 residues. CDR3 nucleotides: TGTGCCTGGAGTAACAGGGCCGGGGTTACTGAAGCTTTCTTT. Translated: CAWSNRAGVTEAFF.

The chain has TRBV12-5 and TRBJ2-3, with TRBD2 matching 14 bases. The CDR3 extends over 19 amino acids. V lost 1 base and J lost 1; bases outside the gene matches: 7. Germline CDR1 LGHNT, CDR2 FRNRAP. CDR3 DNA: TGTGCTAGTGGTTTGGGGGGACTAGCGGGAGCCGGAGGCACAGATACGCAGTATTTT. This codes for CASGLGGLAGAGGTDTQYF.

This clone was observed a handful of times. This chain uses TRBV7-8 with TRBJ2-1; TRBD2 matches at 13 bases. From germline, CDR1 is SGHVS and CDR2 FQNEAQ. Trimming at V came to 4 bases and at J to 7 bases, leaving 7 bases not matched to a gene. The CDR3 is made up of 16 amino acids. The chain's CDR3 is CASSSELAGGQNEQFF. The CDR3 DNA follows: TGTGCCAGCAGCTCCGAACTAGCGGGAGGGCAAAATGAGCAGTTCTTC.

This chain links TRBV7-2 with TRBJ2-7; the D gene is possibly TRBD1 (6 bases). This CDR3 has 14 amino acids. Germline V lookup: CDR1 SGHTA, CDR2 FQGNSA. Trimming removed 5 bases from V and 6 bases from J, with 17 bases in between. Here the CDR3 DNA reads TGTGCCAGCAGCCCCCAGGGGACGTCCCCCGAGCAGTACTTC. Residues: CASSPQGTSPEQYF.

The rearrangement links TRBV3-1 (or the pseudogene TRBV3-2) to TRBJ2-7, with 8 bases identical to TRBD2. Germline values: CDR1 LGHDT, CDR2 YNNKEL (reference sequence). The CDR3 contains 15 residues. With 4 bases clipped from V and 5 bases from J, the junction kept 10 bases outside the gene matches. The chain's CDR3 is CASSPRASGWNEQYF. The CDR3 nucleotides read TGTGCCAGCAGCCCCCGGGCTAGCGGGTGGAACGAGCAGTACTTC.

The chain is built from TRBV30 and TRBJ1-1; 9 bases line up with TRBD1. The length of the CDR3 is 15 residues. The ends lost 4 bases at V and 6 bases at J; junction bases unmatched: 12. The germline gives CDR1 GTSNPN, CDR2 SVGIG (reference sequence). This CDR3 is CAWIPTGGVLPEAFF. The DNA for the CDR3 is TGTGCCTGGATACCGACAGGGGGAGTTCTACCTGAAGCTTTCTTT.

The rearrangement joins TRBV15 to TRBJ1-4; perhaps TRBD1 as D (5 bases). Per the germline V gene, CDR1 is LNHNV and CDR2 is YYDKDF (reference sequence). CDR3 length: 17 residues. Trimming removed 4 bases from V and 0 bases from J, with 15 bases in between. CDR3 nucleotide sequence: TGTGCCACCAGCACAGACCAAGGGGAAGCAACTAATGAAAAACTGTTTTTT. As protein: CATSTDQGEATNEKLFF.

The CDR3 DNA reads TGTGCCAGCAGCTTGGCAGGGGATGGGCAGCCCCAGCATTTT. Its translation is CASSLAGDGQPQHF. The chain couples TRBV5-5 to TRBJ1-5, with D tentatively TRBD1 (6 bases). V lost 0 bases and J 7 bases, leaving 11 bases between the germline ends. The CDR3 is 14 amino acids. The V gene's germline CDR1 is SGHKS and CDR2 YYEKEE (reference sequence).

The V gene is TRBV18, the J gene TRBJ1-4, with a possible D match to TRBD1 (6 bases). V dropped 1 base and J dropped 5 bases, with 11 bases sitting between them. The CDR3 contains 15 residues. From germline, CDR1 is KGHSH and CDR2 LQKENI. Here the CDR3 reads CASSPLQGRNEKLFF. The CDR3, as DNA: TGTGCCAGCTCACCACTACAGGGCCGGAATGAAAAACTGTTTTTT.

The chain employs TRBV18 and TRBJ2-1; D is unresolved. Germline V gene data show CDR1 as KGHSH and CDR2 as LQKENI. The CDR3 consists of 16 residues. Trimming took 1 base from V and 0 from J, leaving 10 bases between them. The CDR3 DNA reads TGTGCCAGCTCACCACGCGGCACCGGCTCCTACAATGAGCAGTTCTTC. It yields the protein CASSPRGTGSYNEQFF.

V usage is TRBV7-9 and J usage is TRBJ1-1, with TRBD1 matching 7 bases. V was pared by 5 bases and J by 5 bases, with 8 bases of the junction left unmatched. CDR3 size: 14 residues. Per germline, CDR1 SEHNR and CDR2 FQNEAQ (reference sequence). The CDR3 reads CASSSTGAGTEAFF. The CDR3 DNA reads TGTGCCAGCAGCAGCACAGGGGCGGGAACTGAAGCTTTCTTT.

This sequence joins TRBV30 and TRBJ2-2; a weak D match, TRBD1 (5 bases). Germline V CDR1 and CDR2: GTSNPN, SVGIG (reference sequence). CDR3 length: 14 amino acids. V was clipped by 1 base and J by 4 bases, with 10 bases between them. The CDR3 spells CAWSGTTATGELFF. CDR3 sequence (DNA): TGTGCCTGGAGTGGGACGACAGCCACCGGGGAGCTGTTTTTT.

This clone was seen a single time. The rearrangement uses TRBV9 and TRBJ1-1; TRBD1 matches 7 bases. V lost 0 bases and J lost 5; bases outside the gene matches: 4. Germline-derived CDR1 and CDR2 are SGDLS and YYNGEE. This CDR3 region has 14 residues. This CDR3 is CASSVVGGGTEAFF. CDR3 bases: TGTGCCAGCAGCGTAGTAGGGGGCGGGACTGAAGCTTTCTTT.

This rearrangement joins TRBV5-4 to TRBJ1-2; 10 positions agree with TRBD1. Unmatched junction bases numbered 6, after V lost 4 bases and J lost 6 bases. Germline V gives CDR1 SGHNT, CDR2 YYREEE (reference sequence). The CDR3 totals 14 residues. The CDR3 is CASSRDRGIDGYTF. In DNA, the CDR3 is TGTGCCAGCAGCAGGGACAGGGGTATTGATGGCTACACCTTC.

As DNA, the CDR3 is TGTGCCAGCAGTTTATTATCAGACTATCAGCCCCAGCATTTT. Protein sequence: CASSLLSDYQPQHF. This chain uses TRBV28 with TRBJ1-5; D call uncertain. The CDR3 consists of 14 residues. Trimming stripped 1 base from V and 5 bases from J, with 9 bases between. CDR1 is MDHEN, CDR2 SYDVKM, per germline.

The chain couples TRBV7-6 to TRBJ2-1; 12 bases agree with TRBD2. V lost 5 bases to trimming and J lost 4 bases; unmatched junction nucleotides: 15. Per the germline V gene, CDR1 is SGHVS and CDR2 is FNYEAQ. The CDR3 contains 19 residues. Here the CDR3 reads CASSPESYWTSGAYNEQFF. CDR3 nucleotide sequence: TGTGCCAGCAGCCCCGAGTCCTATTGGACTAGCGGGGCGTACAATGAGCAGTTCTTC.

This chain joins TRBV9 and TRBJ2-7; D may be TRBD1 (7 bases). Germline CDR1 SGDLS, CDR2 YYNGEE. V lost 2 bases and J 7 bases, leaving 10 bases between the germline ends. The length of the CDR3 is 12 residues. The CDR3 DNA reads as TGTGCCAGCAGCGTCCCAGGGGGGGAGCAGTACTTC. Its protein is CASSVPGGEQYF.

The chain couples TRBV19 to TRBJ1-5; 8 bases agree with TRBD1. The V segment lost 6 bases and the J segment 0 bases; nucleotides outside the gene matches: 4. The CDR3 totals 15 residues. Germline CDR1 and CDR2: LNHDA and SQIVND (reference sequence). The CDR3, as DNA: TGTGCCAGTAGCCGGACAGGGTATAGCAATCAGCCCCAGCATTTT. The encoded protein is CASSRTGYSNQPQHF.

Only one count was recorded for this clone. The gene calls are TRBV5-4 and TRBJ2-1, with D tentatively TRBD2 (6 bases). The length of the CDR3 is 15 residues. V shed 3 bases and J shed 1 base, with 11 bases lying between them. Germline CDR1 SGHNT, CDR2 YYREEE (reference sequence). The DNA of the CDR3 is TGTGCCAGCAGCTGGGAGGCAGCTTCCTACAATGAGCAGTTCTTC. This sequence encodes CASSWEAASYNEQFF.

The table lists this clone with a count of one. The chain joins TRBV6-2 or TRBV6-3 to TRBJ2-1, with TRBD1 matching 8 bases. This CDR3 is 16 amino acids long. V was pared by 4 bases and J by 3 bases, with 8 bases of the junction left unmatched. Germline loops: CDR1 MNHEY, CDR2 SVGEGT. The CDR3 sequence is CASSLTYRGFYNEQFF. In DNA form, the CDR3 reads TGTGCCAGCAGTTTAACCTACAGGGGGTTCTACAATGAGCAGTTCTTC.